Sequencing of this TCR beta chain was carried out in a study of blood T cell repertoires in COVID-19. Study-level background: Spain, Italy and the United States supplied samples that represented acute and convalescent COVID-19. In each case, the material was cDNA or gDNA derived from T cells, B-cell-depleted T cells, or PBMCs.

Germline V lookup: CDR1 MNHEY, CDR2 SVGAGI. The V end lost 7 bases, the J end lost 7 bases, and 13 bases lay between the germline ends. The CDR3 runs to 13 residues. Per the study methods: Cell counts per sample came from amplifying reference gene primers. The repertoire was sequenced with immunoSEQ multiplex PCR; TCRdb's copy has only in-frame clones and lacks some. V, J and clone size were drawn from that table, and D and trimming were deduced from the DNA. The top ten clones hold around 15% of a sample with over 100,000 clones, around 86% of them seen once. The receptor comes from a man aged 45 to 65 with acute or convalescent COVID-19. This rearrangement joins TRBV6-5 to TRBJ2-2; no firm D call. The sequenced material came from peripheral blood. The CDR3 is CASKGEVVGELFF. CDR3 DNA: TGTGCCAGCAAAGGAGAGGTGGTCGGGGAGCTGTTTTTT.